The T cell receptor (beta chain) under discussion was sequenced for a study of T-cell reconstitution after alpha-beta-depleted transplantation in children. Broader study findings: One year after transplant, T-cell counts and diversity came mostly from newly produced T cells. Reports say that about two months after transplant, the alpha-beta T cells came out of several hundred graft clones that had expanded. Some patients showed high day-60 TCRbeta diversity, which derived from surviving recipient T cells and thymic progenitors.

The TCRbeta library incorporated unique molecular identifiers. TCRdb used MiXCR to reprocess the PCR reads, holding one entry per CDR3 protein. The repertoire holds approximately 110,000 distinct CDR3 sequences, over 9% seen once, with around 35% in the top ten. CDR1 and CDR2 (germline): DFQATT, SNEGSKA (reference sequence). The CDR3 extends over 13 amino acids. The germline V and J ends were trimmed by 3 bases and 4 bases, with 12 bases remaining between them. This clonotype has ten or more counts. Its antigen is unknown. The receptor was derived from a boy aged 2-9 years with acute lymphoblastic leukemia, due to receive a stem cell transplant. The gene calls are TRBV20-1 and TRBJ1-1; a weak D match, TRBD1 (6 bases). The specimen comprised PBMCs, sampled before TCRalphabeta/CD19-depleted stem cell transplant. CDR3 region: CSARSGAITEAFF. CDR3 DNA sequence: TGCAGTGCTAGGTCAGGGGCAATCACTGAAGCTTTCTTT.